The T cell receptor (beta chain) under discussion was sequenced for a study of blood T cells in healthy people across ages. Using a J-beta primer mix together with a sample-barcoded 5' primer, a second PCR was run for roughly 7 to 12 cycles. Each cDNA molecule, via a template-switch adaptor with 12 random nucleotides, was tagged. Using its own MiXCR run on the 5' RACE reads, TCRdb lists one record per CDR3 protein. This sample has approximately 800,000 distinct CDR3 sequences, with roughly 25% found just once. About this clonotype itself: Its antigen is as yet unknown.

Broader study findings: The study lacked donor CMV status, which possibly confounded expanded clonotype changes.

The same sample was also studied in work on T cells of mothers and their children.

Sequencing input: blood. The TCR was taken from a boy between 5 and 17 years old in good health.

The CDR3 region has the DNA TGTGCCAGCAGTCTTCCCCCCTTAGGGGTTTGGGAGCAGTACTTC. As protein: CASSLPPLGVWEQYF. The chain recombines TRBV12-3 or TRBV12-4 with TRBJ2-5; D tentatively reads TRBD1 or TRBD2 (5 bases each). This CDR3 has 15 residues. Trimming left V 5 bases short and J 11 bases short, with 24 bases between.